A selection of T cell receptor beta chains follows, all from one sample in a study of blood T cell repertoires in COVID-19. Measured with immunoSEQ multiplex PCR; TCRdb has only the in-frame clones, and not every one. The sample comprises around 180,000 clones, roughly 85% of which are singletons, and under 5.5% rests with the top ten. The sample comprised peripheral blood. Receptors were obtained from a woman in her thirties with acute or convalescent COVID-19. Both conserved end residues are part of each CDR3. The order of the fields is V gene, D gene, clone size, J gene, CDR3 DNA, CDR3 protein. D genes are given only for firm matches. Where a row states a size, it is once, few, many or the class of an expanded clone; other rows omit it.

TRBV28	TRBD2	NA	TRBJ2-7	TGTGCCAGCAGCTATAGACTAGCGGGAGGTCCCCCATCCTACGAGCAGTACTTC	CASSYRLAGGPPSYEQYF
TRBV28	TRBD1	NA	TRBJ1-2	TGTGCCAGCAGTCTGCAGGGGGCTCTCTATGGCTACACCTTC	CASSLQGALYGYTF
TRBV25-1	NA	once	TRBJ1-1	TGTGCCAGCAGTACAGGCGCTGAAGCTTTCTTT	CASSTGAEAFF
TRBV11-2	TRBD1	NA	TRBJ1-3	TGTGCCAGCAGACAGACAGGGAACTCTGGAAACACCATATATTTT	CASRQTGNSGNTIYF
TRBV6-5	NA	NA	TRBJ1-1	TGTGCCAGCCATGGTGTTCGGGGGAGTAAGGCTTTCTTT	CASHGVRGSKAFF
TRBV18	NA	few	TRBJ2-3	TGTGCCAGCTCACCACTCTCGGCAGATACGCAGTATTTT	CASSPLSADTQYF
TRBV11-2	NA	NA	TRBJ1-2	TGTGCCAGCGCCTCCTTCCGAGACAGGCGCCAACTCTATGGCTACACCTTC	CASASFRDRRQLYGYTF
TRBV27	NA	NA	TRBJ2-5	TGTGCCAGCAGTACGACAGGATACCAAGAGACCCAGTACTTC	CASSTTGYQETQYF
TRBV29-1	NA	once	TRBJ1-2	TGCAGCGGGGACTTGGGGGTTAACTATGGCTACACCTTC	CSGDLGVNYGYTF
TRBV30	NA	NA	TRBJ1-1	TGTGCCTGGAGCCTCGGGAGCACAGAAGCTTTCTTT	CAWSLGSTEAFF
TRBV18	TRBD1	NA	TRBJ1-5	TGTGCCAGCTCACCCAGGGGGCTTGTGGATCAGCCCCAGCATTTT	CASSPRGLVDQPQHF
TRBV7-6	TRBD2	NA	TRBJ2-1	TGTGCCAGCAGCTTAGGTCTAGCGGCCAACAATGAGCAGTTCTTC	CASSLGLAANNEQFF
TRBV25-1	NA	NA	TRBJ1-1	TGTGCCAGCAGTCCCCCCCCAAAGGGGCTCTCACGTACTGAAGCTTTCTTT	CASSPPPKGLSRTEAFF
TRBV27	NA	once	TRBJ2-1	TGTGCCAGCAGACGGGTTTACAATGAGCAGTTCTTC	CASRRVYNEQFF
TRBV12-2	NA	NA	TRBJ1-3	TGTGCAAGTCGGTCGGACAGGTTTATTACCCAGACTGGAAACACCATATATTTT	CASRSDRFITQTGNTIYF
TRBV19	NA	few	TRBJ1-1	TGTGCCAGTAGTCTGAAGCGAAACACTGAAGCTTTCTTT	CASSLKRNTEAFF
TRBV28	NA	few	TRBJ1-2	TGTGCCAGCAGTTTTCTAGGGGGAGGGCCGCGGGGCTACACCTTC	CASSFLGGGPRGYTF
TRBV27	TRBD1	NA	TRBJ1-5	TGTGCCAGCAGTTTGACAGGGGTGGATCAGCCCCAGCATTTT	CASSLTGVDQPQHF
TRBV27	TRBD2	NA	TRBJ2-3	TGTGCCAGCAGTTACGGTTTTCGGGGGGACACAGATACGCAGTATTTT	CASSYGFRGDTDTQYF
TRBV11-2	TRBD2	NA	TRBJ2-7	TGTGCCAGCAGCTTTCTCGCCAGCGGGGGGGCCGCCGAGCAGTACTTC	CASSFLASGGAAEQYF
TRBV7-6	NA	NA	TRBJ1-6	TGTGCCAGCAGCTTAGTGCTAGCAGGGGCGAGAAATTCACCCCTCCACTTT	CASSLVLAGARNSPLHF
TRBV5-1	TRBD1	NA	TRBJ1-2	TGCGCCAGCAGCTTGGGGGACAGTAGGCTCTATGGCTACACCTTC	CASSLGDSRLYGYTF
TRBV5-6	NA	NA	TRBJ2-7	TGTGCCAGCAGCTCCGGGACTAGCAGGACAGGGTACGAGCAGTACTTC	CASSSGTSRTGYEQYF
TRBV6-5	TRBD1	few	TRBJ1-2	TGTGCCGGGGACAGGGGAAAGGATGGCTACACCTTC	CAGDRGKDGYTF
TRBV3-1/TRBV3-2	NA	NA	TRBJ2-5	TGTGCCAGCAGCCAGTGGAGGGGGCTGGGGGAGACCCAGTACTTC	CASSQWRGLGETQYF
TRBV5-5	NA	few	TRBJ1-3	TGTGCCAGCAGCTTGACAGGGCCTCCTGGAAACACCATATATTTT	CASSLTGPPGNTIYF
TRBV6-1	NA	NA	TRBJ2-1	TGTGCCAGCAGTGAAGCGGGAGGGACAGGTCTCTTC	CASSEAGGTGLF
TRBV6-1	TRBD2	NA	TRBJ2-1	TGTGCCAGCAGTGTGTCAGTAGCGGGAGTGGGCAATGAGCAGTTCTTC	CASSVSVAGVGNEQFF
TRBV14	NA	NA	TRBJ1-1	TGTGCCAGCAGCCAAGTCGGGACACGTAAGGACACTGAAGCTTTCTTT	CASSQVGTRKDTEAFF
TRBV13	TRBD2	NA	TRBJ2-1	TGTGCCAGCAGCCAGGGACTAACCCATGAGCAGTTCTTC	CASSQGLTHEQFF
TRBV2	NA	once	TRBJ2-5	TGTGCCAGCAGTGGTCCAGGGGCAGAGACCCAGTACTTC	CASSGPGAETQYF
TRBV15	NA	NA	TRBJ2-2	TGTGCCACCAGCAGCCTAGGAGGCGGTAAAGGGGAGCTGTTTTTT	CATSSLGGGKGELFF
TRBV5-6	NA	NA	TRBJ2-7	TGTGCCAGCAGCTTGTGGGTCCCACGGGTCGGCTACGAGCAGTACTTC	CASSLWVPRVGYEQYF
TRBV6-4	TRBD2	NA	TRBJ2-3	TGTGCCAGCAGTGACTCGCGGGAGGGCCGTAGCACAGATACGCAGTATTTT	CASSDSREGRSTDTQYF
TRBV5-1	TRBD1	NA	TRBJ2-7	TGCGCCAGCAGGGGGGGACAGGGAGGGACGGAAGAGCAGTACTTC	CASRGGQGGTEEQYF
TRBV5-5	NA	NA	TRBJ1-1	TGTGCCAGCAGCTTGGAGTTGGGCAGGGTGAACACTGAAGCTTTCTTT	CASSLELGRVNTEAFF
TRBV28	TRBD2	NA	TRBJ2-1	TGTGCCAGCAGTTTAACAGGGACTAGGTCCTCCCATGAGCAGTTCTTC	CASSLTGTRSSHEQFF
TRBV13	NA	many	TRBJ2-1	TGTGCCAGCAGCTTGGACAGAAATGAGCAGTTCTTC	CASSLDRNEQFF
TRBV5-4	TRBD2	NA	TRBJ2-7	TGTGCCAGCAGCGGATTGCGGGGGGCAGAGGGCGGGGGCGAGCAGTACTTC	CASSGLRGAEGGGEQYF
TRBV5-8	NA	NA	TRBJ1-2	TGTGCCAGCAGCTTCTCTCGGGGCTACACCTTC	CASSFSRGYTF
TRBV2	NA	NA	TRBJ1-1	TGTGCCAGCAATCAGGGGCCGAACACTGAAGCTTTCTTT	CASNQGPNTEAFF
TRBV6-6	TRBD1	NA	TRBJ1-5	TGTGCCAGCAGTCACCCCGGACAGGTCGGGAATCAGCCCCAGCATTTT	CASSHPGQVGNQPQHF
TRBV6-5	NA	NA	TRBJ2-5	TGTGCCAGCAGTTCGGCAGGATTCAGCCGAGAGACCCAGTACTTC	CASSSAGFSRETQYF
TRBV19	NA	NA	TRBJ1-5	TGTGCCAGTACCCCGGCCGGCCTGAAAACCGTGGGCGATCAGCCCCAGCATTTT	CASTPAGLKTVGDQPQHF
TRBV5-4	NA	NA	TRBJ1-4	TGTGCCAGCAGCTTGCGTGTTACTAATGAAAAACTGTTTTTT	CASSLRVTNEKLFF
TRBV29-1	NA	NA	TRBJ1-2	TGCAGCGTTGTGGCAGGGAATAACTATGGCTACACCTTC	CSVVAGNNYGYTF
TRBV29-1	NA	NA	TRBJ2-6	TGCAGCGTTGGTGACACCCGCTCTGGGGCCAACGTCCTGACTTTC	CSVGDTRSGANVLTF
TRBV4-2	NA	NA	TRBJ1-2	TGTGCCAGCAGCCAAGGAGGCGGGGATGCGTCTGGCTACACCTTC	CASSQGGGDASGYTF
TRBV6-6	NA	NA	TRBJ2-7	TGTGCCAGCAGTTACGTTCAGGGCGCTATCTACGAGCAGTACTTC	CASSYVQGAIYEQYF
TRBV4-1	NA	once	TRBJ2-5	TGCGCCAGCAGCCTGGAGCAAGAGACCCAGTACTTC	CASSLEQETQYF
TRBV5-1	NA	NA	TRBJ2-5	TGCGCCAGCAGCTTGGTTCCTGGGGAGTTTGGAGAGACCCAGTACTTC	CASSLVPGEFGETQYF
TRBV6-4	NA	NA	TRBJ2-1	TGTGCCAGCAGTGATACTAGCCGGAATGAGCAGTTCTTC	CASSDTSRNEQFF
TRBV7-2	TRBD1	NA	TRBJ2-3	TGTGCCAGCAGCTTAGTTTACAGGGGGCGACCGGGGGATACGCAGTATTTT	CASSLVYRGRPGDTQYF
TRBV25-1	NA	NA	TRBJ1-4	TGTGCCAGCAGTGAATTGGGGGGATCGGGCGAAAAACTGTTTTTT	CASSELGGSGEKLFF
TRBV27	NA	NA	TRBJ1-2	TGTGCCAGCAGTGGAACGGAGGGCTACACCTTC	CASSGTEGYTF
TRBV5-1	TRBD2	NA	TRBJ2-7	TGCGCCAGCAGATATGGACTAGCGGTATCCTCCTACGAGCAGTACTTC	CASRYGLAVSSYEQYF
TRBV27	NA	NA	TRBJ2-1	TGTGCCAGCAGTCCGAGGAGCGGCAATGAGCAGTTCTTC	CASSPRSGNEQFF